This is a list of T cell receptor beta chains from one sample in a study of human T cells and chemical hapten exposure. Each CDR3 protein is one row after TCRdb ran MiXCR on the RACE reads. The sample carries 350,000 or so distinct CDR3 sequences, under 8% recorded once. The source was whole blood, collected in connection with sensitization to the hapten diphenylcyclopropenone (DPC). The source of these receptors is a young woman with alopecia areata. Some clones in this sample may be carry-over from other donors' samples. Both conserved end residues are part of each CDR3. D genes are given only for firm matches. The size of a clone is reported for some rows only, either as once, few or many, or as a class for expanded clones.

many	-	TRBV5-5	TRBJ2-5	CASTRYSQETQYF	TGTGCCAGCACCCGATACAGCCAAGAGACCCAGTACTTC
many	-	TRBV3-1	TRBJ2-7	CASSQAYGDEQYF	TGTGCCAGCAGCCAAGCTTACGGGGACGAGCAGTACTTC
many	-	TRBV5-1	TRBJ2-5	CASSSGLYQETQYF	TGCGCCAGCAGCTCGGGGTTGTACCAAGAGACCCAGTACTTC
many	-	TRBV12-5	TRBJ2-3	CASGKGLRQGTDTQYF	TGTGCTAGTGGTAAGGGACTCCGCCAAGGCACAGATACGCAGTATTTT
-	TRBD2	TRBV19	TRBJ2-7	CASRRSGGSYEQYF	TGTGCCAGTAGGCGGTCGGGGGGATCCTACGAGCAGTACTTC
few	-	TRBV4-3	TRBJ2-3	CASSQERAGGATDTQYF	TGCGCCAGCAGCCAAGAGCGCGCAGGAGGAGCCACAGATACGCAGTATTTT
many	TRBD1	TRBV2	TRBJ2-2	CALWDRRNTGELFF	TGTGCCCTATGGGACAGGAGGAACACCGGGGAGCTGTTTTTT
few	-	TRBV28	TRBJ2-1	CASSFLGNEQFF	TGTGCCAGCAGTTTTCTCGGTAATGAGCAGTTCTTC
many	-	TRBV7-3	TRBJ2-2	CASSLNAGISAGELFF	TGTGCCAGCAGCTTAAATGCGGGGATCTCCGCCGGGGAGCTGTTTTTT
few	-	TRBV12-3/TRBV12-4	TRBJ2-6	CASSFRLTAGANVLTF	TGTGCCAGCAGTTTTCGCCTGACCGCTGGGGCCAACGTCCTGACTTTC
many	TRBD2	TRBV25-1	TRBJ2-3	CASSEFGLAGGREGDTQYF	TGTGCCAGCAGTGAATTCGGACTAGCGGGGGGCCGGGAGGGAGATACGCAGTATTTT
-	-	TRBV6-2/TRBV6-3	TRBJ2-1	CASSYSNSAGPEQFF	TGTGCCAGCAGTTACTCGAATTCTGCTGGACCTGAGCAGTTCTTC
few	-	TRBV12-3/TRBV12-4	TRBJ2-2	CASDKAGELFF	TGTGCCAGCGATAAAGCCGGGGAGCTGTTTTTT
few	TRBD2	TRBV15	TRBJ2-1	CATSWTSGGPNEQFF	TGTGCCACCAGTTGGACTAGCGGGGGCCCCAATGAGCAGTTCTTC
-	TRBD2	TRBV6-5	TRBJ2-5	CASSSTSGAQETQYF	TGTGCCAGCAGTTCGACTAGCGGGGCTCAAGAGACCCAGTACTTC
many	TRBD1	TRBV11-1	TRBJ2-3	CASSPWGQGGTDTQYF	TGTGCCAGCAGCCCCTGGGGACAGGGGGGCACAGATACGCAGTATTTT
many	-	TRBV29-1	TRBJ2-3	CSVAGTLRSQYF	TGCAGCGTTGCCGGGACATTGCGATCGCAGTATTTT
few	-	TRBV11-2	TRBJ2-1	CASSLDAGLGEQFF	TGTGCCAGCAGCTTAGACGCGGGTTTGGGTGAGCAGTTCTTC
many	-	TRBV5-1	TRBJ2-5	CASSLELAQETQYF	TGCGCCAGCAGCTTAGAATTAGCCCAAGAGACCCAGTACTTC
-	-	TRBV29-1	TRBJ1-1	CSVEFRRGHTEAFF	TGCAGCGTTGAGTTTCGCAGGGGTCACACTGAAGCTTTCTTT
few	-	TRBV27	TRBJ1-1	CASSLKARVEAFF	TGTGCCAGCAGTTTAAAGGCCCGTGTTGAAGCTTTCTTT
-	TRBD1	TRBV2	TRBJ1-1	CASSVTGMETEAFF	TGTGCCAGCAGTGTGACAGGGATGGAGACTGAAGCTTTCTTT
many	TRBD1	TRBV4-3	TRBJ1-2	CASSQDRVAGGDGYTF	TGCGCCAGCAGCCAAGATAGGGTCGCAGGGGGAGATGGCTACACCTTC
-	TRBD1	TRBV5-1	TRBJ2-7	CASSLQGTGGYEQYF	TGCGCCAGCAGCTTACAGGGGACAGGGGGCTACGAGCAGTACTTC
-	-	TRBV7-2	TRBJ1-3	CASSSSPGPGNTIYF	TGTGCCAGCAGCTCTTCCCCGGGCCCCGGAAACACCATATATTTT
-	TRBD2	TRBV6-2/TRBV6-3	TRBJ2-1	CASSYQSGVNYNEQFF	TGTGCCAGCAGTTACCAAAGCGGGGTAAATTACAATGAGCAGTTCTTC